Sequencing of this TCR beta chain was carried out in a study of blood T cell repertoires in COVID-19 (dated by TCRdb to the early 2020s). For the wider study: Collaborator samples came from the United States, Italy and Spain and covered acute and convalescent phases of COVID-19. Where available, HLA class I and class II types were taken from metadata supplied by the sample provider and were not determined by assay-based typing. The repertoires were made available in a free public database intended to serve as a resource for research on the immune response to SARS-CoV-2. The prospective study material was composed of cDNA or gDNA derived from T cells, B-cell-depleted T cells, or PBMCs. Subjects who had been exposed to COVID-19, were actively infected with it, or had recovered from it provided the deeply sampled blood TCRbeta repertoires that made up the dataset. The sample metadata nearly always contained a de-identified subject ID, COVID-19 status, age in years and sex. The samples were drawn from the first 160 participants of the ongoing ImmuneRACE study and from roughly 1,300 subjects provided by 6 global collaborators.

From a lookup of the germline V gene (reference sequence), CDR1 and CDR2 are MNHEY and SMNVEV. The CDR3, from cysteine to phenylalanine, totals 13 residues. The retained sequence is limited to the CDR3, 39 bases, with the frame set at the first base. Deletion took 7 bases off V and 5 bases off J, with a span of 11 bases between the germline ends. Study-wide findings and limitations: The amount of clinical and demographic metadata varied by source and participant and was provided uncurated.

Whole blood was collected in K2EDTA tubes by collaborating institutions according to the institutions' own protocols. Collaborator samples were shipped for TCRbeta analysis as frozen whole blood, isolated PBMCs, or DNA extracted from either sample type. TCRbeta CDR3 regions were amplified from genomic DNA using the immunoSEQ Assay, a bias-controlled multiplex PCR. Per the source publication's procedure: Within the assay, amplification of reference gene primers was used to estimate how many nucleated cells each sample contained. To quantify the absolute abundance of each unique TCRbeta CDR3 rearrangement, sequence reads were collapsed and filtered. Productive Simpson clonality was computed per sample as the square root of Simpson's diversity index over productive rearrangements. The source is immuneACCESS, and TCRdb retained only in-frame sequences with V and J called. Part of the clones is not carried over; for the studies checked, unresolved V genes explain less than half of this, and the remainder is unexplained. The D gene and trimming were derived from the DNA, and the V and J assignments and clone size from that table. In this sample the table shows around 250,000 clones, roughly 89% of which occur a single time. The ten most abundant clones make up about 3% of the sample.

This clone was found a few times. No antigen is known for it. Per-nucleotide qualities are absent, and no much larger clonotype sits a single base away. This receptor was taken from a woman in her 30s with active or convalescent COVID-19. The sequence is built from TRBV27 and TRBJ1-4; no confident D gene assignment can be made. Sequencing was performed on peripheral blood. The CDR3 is CASTRGQNEKLFF. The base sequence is TGTGCCAGCACGCGGGGTCAAAATGAAAAACTGTTTTTT.